These T cell receptor beta chains were read from a single sample in a study of cytomegalovirus exposure and HLA in healthy donors. The repertoire was sequenced with immunoSEQ multiplex PCR; TCRdb's copy has only in-frame clones and lacks some. Of 150,000 to 200,000 clones in the sample, over 75% were seen once. Sequenced material: PBMCs. The receptors shown here come from a woman in her twenties or thirties in good health and CMV-seronegative. CDR3s include the opening cysteine and the closing phenylalanine or tryptophan. D genes are given only for firm matches. The size entry is marked missing in some rows and otherwise reads once, few, many or a size class.

>TRBV7-7|NA|TRBD2|TRBJ2-5
TGTGCCAGCAGCTTATTGCGGGGGGGCCCGCAAGAGACCCAGTACTTC
CASSLLRGGPQETQYF
>TRBV30|NA|NA|TRBJ2-1
TGTGCCTGGAACAGGGATGTCTACAATGAGCAGTTCTTC
CAWNRDVYNEQFF
>TRBV9|NA|TRBD2|TRBJ2-7
TGTGCCAGCAGCGAAGCGGGGGGGCCGCAGTACTTC
CASSEAGGPQYF
>TRBV9|NA|TRBD1|TRBJ1-2
TGTGCCAGCAGCGTAGGGGACAGGGATTTTTATGGCTACACCTTC
CASSVGDRDFYGYTF
>TRBV19|NA|NA|TRBJ2-1
TGTGCCAGTAGTCCGCCAGGCTCCTACAATGAGCAGTTCTTC
CASSPPGSYNEQFF
>TRBV5-1|NA|NA|TRBJ1-2
TGCGCCAGCAGCTTGATAGTAGGCGGGGTAGGAGGCTACACCTTC
CASSLIVGGVGGYTF
>TRBV6-1|once|TRBD2|TRBJ2-7
TGTGCCTCCACGAGGGCTAGCGGGTCCTACGAGCAGTACTTC
CASTRASGSYEQYF
>TRBV15|NA|NA|TRBJ2-2
TGTGCCACCAGCAGAGATCGGCCAGGGTTCGCCGGGGAGCTGTTTTTT
CATSRDRPGFAGELFF
>TRBV7-2|NA|TRBD1|TRBJ1-2
TGTGCCAGCAGATATAAGACAGGGGGCCGAGATGGCTACACCTTC
CASRYKTGGRDGYTF
>TRBV5-1|NA|NA|TRBJ1-6
TGCGCCAGCAGCTCCGACAGTCACTATAATTCACCCCTCCACTTT
CASSSDSHYNSPLHF
>TRBV6-6|NA|NA|TRBJ2-7
TGTGCCAGCAGATCGACAGGATTGTACCTCGGCGAGCAGTACTTC
CASRSTGLYLGEQYF
>TRBV30|NA|TRBD1|TRBJ1-1
TGTGCCTGGAGTGGATGGACAGGGGGGGAGACTGAAGCTTTCTTT
CAWSGWTGGETEAFF
>TRBV19|NA|TRBD1|TRBJ2-7
TGTGCCAGTAGTCAACAGGGGGCGCTCCCCGAGCAGTACTTC
CASSQQGALPEQYF
>TRBV11-2|NA|NA|TRBJ2-7
TGTGCCAGCAGCTTAGAGTTCACGGGATCCTACGAGCAGTACTTC
CASSLEFTGSYEQYF
>TRBV6-5|NA|NA|TRBJ2-7
TGTGCCAGCAGCGTTACGCCGACAGGTTACGAGCAGTACTTC
CASSVTPTGYEQYF
>TRBV14|NA|NA|TRBJ2-3
TGTGCCAGCACCCCAAAGATCAGGGATACGCAGTATTTT
CASTPKIRDTQYF
>TRBV6-5|once|TRBD1|TRBJ2-5
TGTGCCAGTAGGACAGGCCTAGAGACCCAGTACTTC
CASRTGLETQYF
>TRBV6-1|NA|TRBD2|TRBJ2-2
TGTGCCACCGGAGGACTAGCAGCAACCGGGGAGCTGTTTTTT
CATGGLAATGELFF
>TRBV7-3|once|NA|TRBJ2-1
TGTGCCAGCAGCGTAGAATCTAGGCCTACCTCCTACAATGAGCAGTTCTTC
CASSVESRPTSYNEQFF
>TRBV7-9|NA|NA|TRBJ2-1
TGTGCCAGCAGCTCGGCACCGACTAGCTCCTACAATGAGCAGTTCTTC
CASSSAPTSSYNEQFF
>TRBV4-1|NA|TRBD1|TRBJ2-3
TGCGCCAGCAGTCGGGACAGGGAAGGTACGCAGTATTTT
CASSRDREGTQYF
>TRBV5-4|once|NA|TRBJ2-5
TGTGCCAGCAGCTTGTTCCGGACTGAACAAGAGACCCAGTACTTC
CASSLFRTEQETQYF
>TRBV29-1|NA|TRBD1|TRBJ2-3
TGCAGCGAGCGGGGACAGGGACTTTCCACAGATACGCAGTATTTT
CSERGQGLSTDTQYF
>TRBV30|NA|TRBD1|TRBJ2-7
TGTGCCCGGTCCGGGACAGGGATTACCTACGAGCAGTACTTC
CARSGTGITYEQYF
>TRBV2|NA|NA|TRBJ2-3
TGTGCCAGCAGTGACCCACTAGGTTACACCACAGATACGCAGTATTTT
CASSDPLGYTTDTQYF
>TRBV9|NA|NA|TRBJ2-2
TGTGCCAGCAGCGTATACAGAAACACCGGGGAGCTGTTTTTT
CASSVYRNTGELFF
>TRBV4-1|NA|NA|TRBJ1-1
TGCGCCAGCAGCCAAGATAGATTGAACACTGAAGCTTTCTTT
CASSQDRLNTEAFF
>TRBV29-1|NA|NA|TRBJ1-5
TGCAGCGTTGACACAGGGCTGGATCAGCCCCAGCATTTT
CSVDTGLDQPQHF
>TRBV5-1|NA|TRBD1|TRBJ2-5
TGCGCCAGCAGCTTACAGGGGCAGGAAGAGACCCAGTACTTC
CASSLQGQEETQYF
>TRBV5-6|NA|TRBD1|TRBJ2-1
TGTGCCAGCAGCGCTACAGGGGGCTCCTACAATGAGCAGTTCTTC
CASSATGGSYNEQFF
>TRBV5-8|NA|TRBD2|TRBJ2-3
TGTGCCAGCAGCTTGGGGGCCTGGGGCGGGAGGGCAGATACGCAGTATTTT
CASSLGAWGGRADTQYF
>TRBV6-6|NA|TRBD1|TRBJ1-1
TGTGCCAGCAGGACAGGGGACCCGAACACTGAAGCTTTCTTT
CASRTGDPNTEAFF
>TRBV18|NA|NA|TRBJ2-6
TGTGCCAGCGCTGGGACTGACTACTCTGGGGCCAACGTCCTGACTTTC
CASAGTDYSGANVLTF
>TRBV5-1|NA|NA|TRBJ2-7
TGCGCCAGCAGCTTGAACACAGGGACCTACGAGCAGTACTTC
CASSLNTGTYEQYF
>TRBV5-1|NA|NA|TRBJ2-1
TGCGCCAGCAGCTTGGCGGCAGGGCGGCACAATGAGCAGTTCTTC
CASSLAAGRHNEQFF
>TRBV7-9|few|TRBD1|TRBJ2-1
TGTGCCAGCAGCACGGACCGGGACAGGGGACGTGGTGAGCAGTTCTTC
CASSTDRDRGRGEQFF
>TRBV10-1|NA|TRBD1|TRBJ1-2
TGCGCCAGAAGGGACAGCGTCGGACGTGGCTACACCTTC
CARRDSVGRGYTF
>TRBV5-1|NA|NA|TRBJ1-6
TGCGCCAGCAGACTCGGACAGCTGGGTTCACCCCTCCACTTT
CASRLGQLGSPLHF
>TRBV19|once|TRBD1|TRBJ1-5
TGTGCCAGTATCCGAGACAGGGAAATTGGTCAGCCCCAGCATTTT
CASIRDREIGQPQHF
>TRBV2|once|TRBD2|TRBJ2-7
TGTGCCAGCAGGGGAACTAGCGGGGGGGCAAATGAGCAGTACTTC
CASRGTSGGANEQYF
>TRBV5-1|NA|TRBD2|TRBJ2-5
TGCGCCAGCAGGACTGGGGCTAGCGGGTTCCCAGAGACCCAGTACTTC
CASRTGASGFPETQYF
>TRBV5-1|NA|NA|TRBJ2-7
TGCGCCAGCAGCTGGGTGATGGAGGGGAACTACGAGCAGTACTTC
CASSWVMEGNYEQYF
>TRBV1|NA|NA|TRBJ2-5
TGCACCAGCAGCCAAGGTCTCTGGGCAGGGGAAATCTTACAAGAGACCCAGTACTTC
CTSSQGLWAGEILQETQYF
>TRBV30|NA|NA|TRBJ1-1
TGTGCCTGGAGCCTAGGGGCAGCGACTGAAGCTTTCTTT
CAWSLGAATEAFF
>TRBV19|NA|NA|TRBJ1-3
TGTGCCAGTAGTTCAATAGGGGCGCGTCGCTCTGGAAACACCATATATTTT
CASSSIGARRSGNTIYF
>TRBV7-2|NA|TRBD1|TRBJ1-6
TGTGCCAGCACCTACAGGGGCTCACCCCTCCACTTT
CASTYRGSPLHF
>TRBV4-2|NA|TRBD1|TRBJ2-3
TGTGCCAGCAGCCAAGAAGGGACAGGGTCGACTGCAGATACGCAGTATTTT
CASSQEGTGSTADTQYF
>TRBV4-1|NA|NA|TRBJ1-6
TGCGCCAGCAGCCAAAATCCGCCCAGGGAGGACAATTCACCCCTCCACTTT
CASSQNPPREDNSPLHF
>TRBV9|NA|NA|TRBJ1-1
TGTGCCAGCAGCGTTCCCCCTGGCGGGAACACTGAAGCTTTCTTT
CASSVPPGGNTEAFF
>TRBV29-1|NA|NA|TRBJ1-2
TGCAGCGTTTGGGACCAGGGGTTCGGCGGCTACACCTTC
CSVWDQGFGGYTF
>TRBV10-3|NA|TRBD2|TRBJ2-1
TGTGCCATCAGTGAAAGCGGGGGTAACAATGAGCAGTTCTTC
CAISESGGNNEQFF
>TRBV15|NA|NA|TRBJ1-3
TGTGCCACCAGCAGAGGTGGAGGGAGCTCTGGAAACACCATATATTTT
CATSRGGGSSGNTIYF
>TRBV30|NA|NA|TRBJ2-2
TGTGCCTCTACAACGGAGGGGTTTAACACCGGGGAGCTGTTTTTT
CASTTEGFNTGELFF
>TRBV4-3|NA|TRBD2|TRBJ2-7
TGCGCCAGCAGCCAAGAACTTGGACTAGCGGGGGGTGAGGAGCAGTACTTC
CASSQELGLAGGEEQYF
>TRBV4-2|NA|NA|TRBJ2-3
TGTGCCAGCAGCCAAGAGACAGCCACTCAGGATACGCAGTATTTT
CASSQETATQDTQYF
>TRBV19|NA|NA|TRBJ1-4
TGTGCCAGTAGTATAGTACAGAATGAAAAACTGTTTTTT
CASSIVQNEKLFF
>TRBV7-9|NA|NA|TRBJ1-2
TGTGCCAGTTCCACAGTTAACTATGGCTACACCTTC
CASSTVNYGYTF